This T cell receptor (beta chain) is from a study of shared clonotypes between healthy human individuals (dated by TCRdb to 2018 to 2020). In the study overall: The cohort comprised a couple of women and a few men aged 18 to 49 years. For each donor, CD4 naive and CD4 memory were each run on three plates, CD8 naive on two plates, and CD8 memory on one plate. The study deeply sequenced blood TCR repertoires of 5 or 6 healthy adults to estimate repertoire size and the extent of clonotype sharing between individuals. Libraries were prepared and TCR repertoires were sequenced by different laboratories using diverse techniques, in order to increase sequencing depth and limit assay-specific biases. Each donor's leukapheresis produced roughly between roughly 0.85 and 10 billion PBMCs.

Donors were healthy HIV-negative adults with no recently reported acute infections or vaccinations. Only Caucasian adults living in Nashville, Tennessee, USA were represented among the donors. CD4+ T cells were enriched by magnetic negative selection; naive cells were then positively selected on CD45RA, and the negative fraction formed the memory subset. Blood was collected by leukapheresis, and PBMCs were isolated by Ficoll-Histopaque density gradient centrifugation and then cryopreserved in liquid nitrogen vapor phase. Analytical flow cytometry was used to check the purity and quantity of each magnetically sorted T cell population. Genomic DNA was isolated from every sorted fraction and measured by UV absorbance on a Nanodrop 2000c. The germline V gene encodes CDR1 SGHDT and CDR2 YYEEEE. V and J are trimmed by 4 bases and 10 bases, and the gene matches miss 7 bases of the junction. Measured from the cysteine to the phenylalanine, the CDR3 is 12 residues long. Only the CDR3 region is kept as DNA, spanning 36 bases read in frame from base 1.

About this clone itself: The specificity of this receptor is unknown. Qualities for individual bases were not recorded, and no much larger clone is one base off.

Using the deep immunoSEQ assay, multiplex PCR amplified TCR CDR3 regions from genomic DNA. For each cell subset, the extracted genomic DNA was distributed evenly across all wells of several immunoSEQ 96-well plates, and each plate served as one replicate. For sorted subsets, approximately 190 ng of genomic DNA, equivalent to around 30,000 T cell genomes, went into each replicate PCR. Purified libraries were measured with a Qubit 3.0 fluorometer, size-checked on a Bioanalyzer 2100, and measured again with the KAPA Library Quantification kit. Each immunoSEQ 96-well plate was sequenced on its own single-read 150-cycle Illumina NextSeq 550 flow cell. For the original study's pipeline: Because the immunoSEQ output held only junctional sequences and lacked quality scores, the filtering could not match the filtering applied to full-length reads. To assign V/J genes and CDR3, sequences were annotated against IMGT germline references using PyIR, a Python wrapper for IgBLAST v1.9. Reads were filtered out if the reads had weak V/J assignments (E-value above 1e-6), no CDR3, stop codons, out-of-frame junctions, or ambiguous translated residues. A V3J clonotype was defined by an identical inferred V gene, J gene, and CDR3 amino acid sequence. The percentage overlap between two repertoires was calculated by dividing the number of shared unique clonotypes by the size of the smaller repertoire. Three approaches were used to assess repertoire richness: RTK rarefaction, the Chao1 estimator, and Recon v2.1 estimates of unobserved clonotypes. For all TCRbeta clonotypes obtained by the gDNA method from a few donors, generation probabilities were computed with OLGA. In TCRdb, the immuneACCESS table is reduced to in-frame sequences with V and J assigned. These tables do not hold every clone; where another copy was compared, an unresolved V gene accounts for under half, and the others remain unexplained. V and J calls and clone size are those listed in that table; D and trimming were worked out from the DNA. This sample lists 500,000 or so clones; about 96% were detected once. Clones ranked in the top ten supply about 0.059% of the sample.

The full study reports these points: The genetic and exposure-history diversity represented was limited by the small number of donors. Incomplete sequencing was indicated by rarefaction of sorted-subset datasets, despite the large sequencing depth. Across a few donors, approximately 4.6% of naive CD4, around 3.3% of naive CD8, 2.3% of memory CD4, and 0.4% of memory CD8 clonotypes were shared. Naive subsets generally had larger estimated clonotype richness than memory subsets did. Higher generation probabilities were observed for clonotypes shared by all four sorted-subset donors than for non-shared clonotypes. Only blood was sampled, and tissue TCR repertoires likely differ from those in blood. Pairwise subsampling indicated that sequencing depth was expected to affect the degree of clonotype sharing among donors.

The receptor chain draws on TRBV5-6 and TRBJ2-5, and TRBD1 matches 7 of the central bases. The sequenced sample consisted of naive CD4+ T cells sorted from blood. Sample cell subset or site, as interpreted from the label and publication: CD45RA+ positively selected. This TCR was sampled from a woman aged 25 to 45 in good health. The CDR3 is CASSRDSLVQYF. The DNA sequence is given as TGTGCCAGCAGCAGGGACAGTCTCGTCCAGTACTTC.